This T cell receptor (beta chain) is drawn from a study of identical twins. Findings and caveats of the study: Memory repertoires showed no such pattern, whereas abundant cord blood beta clonotypes carried fewer insertions. The study based its conclusions on cross-sectional statistical analysis and did not follow the same donors. Part of the zero-insertion signal could reflect confounding by invariant MAIT and iNKT cells.

TCRdb redid the calling of the 5' RACE reads with MiXCR, one entry per CDR3 protein. The sample lists about 660,000 distinct CDR3 sequences, 8.5% to 9% occurring once. Germline assignment: CDR1 LGHNA and CDR2 YNFKEQ. V was pared by 0 bases and J by 4 bases, with 15 bases between. The length of the CDR3 is 16 residues. This clonotype appeared a few times. Antigen unknown. These data were likewise used in another study, on yellow fever vaccine responses in identical twins. From that report: After vaccination, twins' T cell response reportedly seemed partly convergent, partly personalized.

The sample comprised PBMCs. This TCR came from a woman in her late teens or twenties in good health. This chain uses TRBV4-2 with TRBJ1-1; D perhaps matches TRBD1 (5 bases). The CDR3 DNA reads as TGTGCCAGCAGCCAAGATGCAGGGCGAGGCAGCACTGAAGCTTTCTTT. Amino acids: CASSQDAGRGSTEAFF.